A selection of T cell receptor beta chains follows, all from one sample in a study of blood T cell repertoires in COVID-19. Profiling relied on immunoSEQ multiplex PCR, and the TCRdb table lists in-frame clones only, not all of them. The sample shows 250,000 to 350,000 clones, 85% to 90% of them seen only once. The sequencing input was PBMCs or T cells enriched from blood (not recorded which). These receptors were collected from a woman between 50 and 59 years old who had been exposed to COVID-19. Each CDR3 is given with its conserved first and last residue.

v_gene | len | CDR3aa
TRBV7-2 | 14 | CASSLATGANEQFF
TRBV2 | 13 | CASSAVMNTEAFF
TRBV7-2 | 16 | CASSLASGGAGNEQFF
TRBV27 | 16 | CASYPFTGTATYEQYF
TRBV19 | 13 | CASSPRRGDGYTF
TRBV5-1 | 14 | CASSLQGGNYGYTF
TRBV5-4 | 15 | CASSLAYGGSYEQYF
TRBV7-9 | 13 | CASSSGRTGSYTF
TRBV28 | 13 | CASTPQGFAEAFF
TRBV30 | 13 | CACGTQSNYGYTF
TRBV30 | 12 | CAWSVTISSYTF
TRBV30 | 13 | CAWAKVLGGKLFF
TRBV4-1 | 17 | CASSLLTPGQGGTEAFF
TRBV7-2 | 13 | CASSTWTDEKLFF
TRBV9 | 15 | CASSATGDSNQPQHF
TRBV7-2 | 16 | CASSLTLGGASAEQYF
TRBV5-5 | 18 | CASSFGPSGGISYNEQFF
TRBV28 | 15 | CASTPKTGLRETQYF
TRBV5-4 | 16 | CASSDHYSGAGDIQYF
TRBV10-3 | 20 | CAISPVGQTSAGANTGELFF
TRBV6-1 | 16 | CASSDPGQGARHEQFF
TRBV10-2 | 17 | CASSESVQGATNEKLFF
TRBV7-2 | 14 | CASSPGGPHYEQYF
TRBV10-3 | 13 | CAISGQGLGEQYF
TRBV7-2 | 13 | CASSLGPDYEQYF
TRBV7-2 | 17 | CASSPPSGTSGSDTQYF
TRBV27 | 13 | CASSPRSNQPQHF
TRBV7-9 | 15 | CASSFGTGGHSPLHF
TRBV11-2 | 12 | CASSYLGGRQYF
TRBV27 | 11 | CASSLGQLAFF
TRBV3-1/TRBV3-2 | 16 | CASSQRSGLGGETQYF
TRBV2 | 12 | CASSAPRQPQHF
TRBV7-2 | 17 | CASSLEGPAGQGARRHF
TRBV12-3/TRBV12-4 | 12 | CASSFSGYGYTF
TRBV3-1/TRBV3-2 | 15 | CASSQVGGQGSEQYF
TRBV4-1 | 14 | CASSPGVETGELFF
TRBV3-1/TRBV3-2 | 16 | CASSLGQGTHTDTQYF
TRBV19 | 14 | CAVGRGGLGEKLFF
TRBV29-1 | 12 | CSGTSGGNEQYF
TRBV5-1 | 16 | CASSPERGGGLETQYF
TRBV7-6 | 15 | CASSSGTDNTGELFF
TRBV5-1 | 15 | CASSWRTGDNYGYTF
TRBV6-2/TRBV6-3 | 15 | CASSYGGLAYNEQFF
TRBV12-3/TRBV12-4 | 13 | CASSPRANEKLFF
TRBV5-6 | 15 | CASSLGFTDNQPQHF
TRBV6-4 | 15 | CASSDRAGTHNEQFF
TRBV12-3/TRBV12-4 | 13 | CASSPQGDTEAFF
TRBV6-4 | 18 | CASSPHVTGKGLDSPLHF
TRBV21-1 | 16 | CASSKSPGQDYTEAFF
TRBV19 | 16 | CASSLHRTGSTDTQYF
TRBV9 | 14 | CASSVGQGGSPLHF
TRBV4-1 | 17 | CASSPLGGREVRAEAFF
TRBV7-2 | 16 | CASSLKGGLSGNTIYF
TRBV13 | 15 | CASSCRDTECYEQYF
TRBV30 | 14 | CAWSGPTLYYGYTF
TRBV3-1/TRBV3-2 | 14 | CASSQVEGISSWNF
TRBV6-1 | 15 | CASSEGTGGVQPQHF
TRBV28 | 11 | CASNAGYGYTF